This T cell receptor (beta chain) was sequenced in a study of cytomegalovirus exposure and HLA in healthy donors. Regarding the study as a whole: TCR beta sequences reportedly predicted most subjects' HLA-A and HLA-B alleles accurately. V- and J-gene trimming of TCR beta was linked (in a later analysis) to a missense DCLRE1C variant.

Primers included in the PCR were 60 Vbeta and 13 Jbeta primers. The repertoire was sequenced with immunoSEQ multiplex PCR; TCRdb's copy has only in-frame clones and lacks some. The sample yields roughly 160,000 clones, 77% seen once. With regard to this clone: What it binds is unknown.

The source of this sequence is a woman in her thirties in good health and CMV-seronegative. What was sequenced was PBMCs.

CDR3 amino acids: CASSQFPGSGSYNEQFF. The CDR3 coding sequence is TGTGCCAGCAGCCAATTCCCCGGGAGTGGCTCCTACAATGAGCAGTTCTTC. This chain joins TRBV4-2 and TRBJ2-1, with TRBD2 as a possible D gene (6 bases). This CDR3 comprises 17 residues. Germline V CDR1 and CDR2: LGHNA, YNFKEQ. Trimming removed 2 bases at V and 0 bases at J, with 14 bases between.